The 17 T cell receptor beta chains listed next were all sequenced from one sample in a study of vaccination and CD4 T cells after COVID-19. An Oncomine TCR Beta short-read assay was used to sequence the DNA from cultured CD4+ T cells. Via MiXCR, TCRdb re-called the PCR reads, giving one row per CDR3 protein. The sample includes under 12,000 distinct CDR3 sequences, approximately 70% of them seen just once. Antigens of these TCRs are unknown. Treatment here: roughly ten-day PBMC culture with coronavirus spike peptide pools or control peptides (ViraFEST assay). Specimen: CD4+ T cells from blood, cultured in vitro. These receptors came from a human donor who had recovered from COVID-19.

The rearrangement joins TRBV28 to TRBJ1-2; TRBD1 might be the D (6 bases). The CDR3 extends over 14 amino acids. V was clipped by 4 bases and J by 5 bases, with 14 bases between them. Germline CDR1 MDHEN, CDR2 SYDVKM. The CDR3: CASSSQGRRYGYTF. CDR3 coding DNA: TGTGCCAGCAGTTCACAGGGAAGAAGGTATGGCTACACCTTC.

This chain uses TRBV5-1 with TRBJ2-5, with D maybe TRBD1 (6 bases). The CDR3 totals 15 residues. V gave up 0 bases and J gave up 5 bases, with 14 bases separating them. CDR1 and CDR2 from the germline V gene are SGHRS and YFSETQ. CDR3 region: CASSLAQGSGETQYF. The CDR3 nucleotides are TGCGCCAGCAGCTTGGCCCAGGGGTCGGGGGAGACCCAGTACTTC.

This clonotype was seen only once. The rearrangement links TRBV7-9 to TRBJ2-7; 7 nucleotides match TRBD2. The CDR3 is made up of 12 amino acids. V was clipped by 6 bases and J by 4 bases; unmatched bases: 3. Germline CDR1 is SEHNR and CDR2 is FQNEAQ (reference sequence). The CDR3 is CASSWTSYEQYF. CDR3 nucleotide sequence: TGTGCCAGCAGTTGGACTAGTTACGAGCAGTACTTC.

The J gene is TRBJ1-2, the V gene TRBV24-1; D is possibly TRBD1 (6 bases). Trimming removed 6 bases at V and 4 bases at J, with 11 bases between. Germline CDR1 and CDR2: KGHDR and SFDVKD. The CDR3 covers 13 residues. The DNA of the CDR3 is TGTGCCACCAGTACAGGGAGCATCTATGGCTACACCTTC. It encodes CATSTGSIYGYTF.

In DNA form, the CDR3 reads TGTGCCAGCAGTTACAGTTTGGGCGCCGGGGGAGGCGGCTACACCTTC. Translating gives CASSYSLGAGGGGYTF. This chain joins TRBV6-2 or TRBV6-3 and TRBJ1-2, with D perhaps TRBD1 (5 bases). Germline CDR1 MNHEY, CDR2 SVGEGT. Trimming left V 2 bases short and J 8 bases short, with 21 bases between. This CDR3 spans 16 amino acids.

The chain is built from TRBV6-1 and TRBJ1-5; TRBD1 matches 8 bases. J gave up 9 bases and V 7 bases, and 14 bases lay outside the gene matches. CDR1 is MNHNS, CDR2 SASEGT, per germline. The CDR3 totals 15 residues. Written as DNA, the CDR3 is TGTGCCAGCACTTCCAGGGGGCGGGGACCGGGGCCCCAGCATTTT. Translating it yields CASTSRGRGPGPQHF.

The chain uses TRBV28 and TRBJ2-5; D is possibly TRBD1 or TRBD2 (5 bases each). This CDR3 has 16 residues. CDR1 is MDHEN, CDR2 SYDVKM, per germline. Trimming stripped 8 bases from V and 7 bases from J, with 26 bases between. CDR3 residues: CASASTPYRGGGTQYF. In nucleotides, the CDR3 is TGTGCCAGCGCGTCCACACCATACCGGGGTGGGGGGACCCAGTACTTC. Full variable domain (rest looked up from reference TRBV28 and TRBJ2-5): DVKVTQSSRYLVKRTGEKVFLECVQDMDHENMFWYRQDPGLGLRLIYFSYDVKMKEKGDIPEGYSVSREKKERFSLILESASTNQTSMYLCASASTPYRGGGTQYFGPGTRLLVL.

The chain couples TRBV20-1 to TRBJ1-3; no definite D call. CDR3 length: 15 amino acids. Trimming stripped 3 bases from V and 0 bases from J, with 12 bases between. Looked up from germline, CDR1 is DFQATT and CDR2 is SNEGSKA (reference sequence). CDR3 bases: TGCAGTGCTAGCGATTCAGAGCACTCTGGAAACACCATATATTTT. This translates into CSASDSEHSGNTIYF.

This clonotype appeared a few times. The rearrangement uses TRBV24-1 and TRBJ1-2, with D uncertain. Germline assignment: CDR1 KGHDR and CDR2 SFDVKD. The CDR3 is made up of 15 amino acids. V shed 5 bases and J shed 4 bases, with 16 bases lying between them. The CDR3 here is CATSVSIAGGYGYTF. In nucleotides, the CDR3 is TGTGCCACCAGTGTCTCGATAGCAGGTGGCTATGGCTACACCTTC.

CDR3 sequence (DNA): TGCAGTGCTGTAGTACAGGGGGGCAATCAGCCCCAGCATTTT. It is translated as CSAVVQGGNQPQHF. This rearrangement joins TRBV20-1 to TRBJ1-5; 8 nucleotides align to TRBD1. This CDR3 has 14 amino acids. Germline-derived CDR1 and CDR2 are DFQATT and SNEGSKA (reference sequence). The junction had 5 bases not matched to a gene; V was cut back by 5 bases and J by 2 bases.

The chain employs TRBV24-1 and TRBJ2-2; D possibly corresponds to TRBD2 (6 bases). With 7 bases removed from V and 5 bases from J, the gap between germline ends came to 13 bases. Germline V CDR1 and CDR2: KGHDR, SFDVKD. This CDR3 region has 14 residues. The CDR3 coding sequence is TGTGCCACCAGGGACGGAGGGCGAACCGGGGAGCTGTTTTTT. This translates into CATRDGGRTGELFF.

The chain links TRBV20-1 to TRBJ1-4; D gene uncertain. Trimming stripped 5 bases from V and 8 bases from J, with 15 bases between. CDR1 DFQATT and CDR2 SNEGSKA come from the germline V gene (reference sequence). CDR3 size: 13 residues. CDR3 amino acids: CSAPPPPGEKLFF. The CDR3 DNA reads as TGCAGTGCTCCTCCCCCACCGGGGGAAAAACTGTTTTTT.

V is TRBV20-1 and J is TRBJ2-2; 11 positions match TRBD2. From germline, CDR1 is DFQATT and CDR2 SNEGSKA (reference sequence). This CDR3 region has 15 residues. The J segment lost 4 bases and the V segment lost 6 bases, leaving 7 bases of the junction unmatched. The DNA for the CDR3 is TGCAGTGCCCAGGCTAGCGGGAGGAGCACCGGGGAGCTGTTTTTT. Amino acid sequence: CSAQASGRSTGELFF.

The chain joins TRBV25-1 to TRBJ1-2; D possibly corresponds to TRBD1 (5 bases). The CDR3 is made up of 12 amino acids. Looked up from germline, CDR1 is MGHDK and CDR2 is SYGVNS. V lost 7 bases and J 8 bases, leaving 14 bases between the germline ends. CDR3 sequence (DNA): TGTGCCAGCACAAGGGCCGGGGGGGGCTACACCTTC. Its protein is CASTRAGGGYTF.

The CDR3, as DNA: TGCAGTGGCTTGGACAGTGCATCTGGGGCCAACGTCCTGACTTTC. Translating it yields CSGLDSASGANVLTF. The V gene is TRBV20-1, the J gene TRBJ2-6, with a tentative D call TRBD1 (6 bases). Per the germline V gene, CDR1 is DFQATT and CDR2 is SNEGSKA (reference sequence). This CDR3 has 15 amino acids. The V end was cut by 7 bases, the J end by 1 base, with 14 bases between.

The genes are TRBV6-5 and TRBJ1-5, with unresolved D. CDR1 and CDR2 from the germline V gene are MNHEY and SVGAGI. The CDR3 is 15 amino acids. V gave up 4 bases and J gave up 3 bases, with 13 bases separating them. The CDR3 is CASSSLGGNNQPQHF. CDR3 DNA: TGTGCCAGCAGTTCACTAGGAGGCAACAATCAGCCCCAGCATTTT.

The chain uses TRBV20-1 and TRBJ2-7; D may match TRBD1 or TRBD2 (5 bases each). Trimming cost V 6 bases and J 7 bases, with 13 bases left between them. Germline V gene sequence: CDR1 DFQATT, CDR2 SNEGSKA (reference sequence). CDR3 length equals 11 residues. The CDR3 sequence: CSAPGTGEQYF. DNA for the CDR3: TGCAGTGCCCCCGGGACGGGGGAGCAGTACTTC.